The rows below give T cell receptor beta chains drawn from one sample of a study of blood T cell repertoires in COVID-19. TCRdb's table, derived via immunoSEQ multiplex PCR, lists solely in-frame clones and lacks some. The table shows about 230,000 clones, with around 80% occurring only once. The sample consisted of peripheral blood. Receptor source: a woman between 25 and 40 years old with COVID-19, enrolled during active disease. CDR3s include the opening cysteine and the closing phenylalanine or tryptophan. D genes are given only for firm matches. Part of the rows lack a size; the others show once, few, many or a class for expanded clones.

clone size	V gene	D gene	J gene	CDR3 length	CDR3 protein	CDR3 DNA
medium-sized	TRBV7-9	-	TRBJ1-5	15	CASSPTEGGNQPQHF	TGTGCCAGCAGCCCTACAGAGGGGGGCAATCAGCCCCAGCATTTT
-	TRBV6-2/TRBV6-3	TRBD1	TRBJ2-5	14	CASSYSDRVKTQYF	TGTGCCAGCAGTTACTCGGACAGGGTAAAGACCCAGTACTTC
-	TRBV11-2	-	TRBJ1-3	12	CASTYSGNTIYF	TGTGCCAGCACCTACTCTGGAAACACCATATATTTT
-	TRBV12-3/TRBV12-4	-	TRBJ1-2	13	CASSPGREDGYTF	TGTGCCAGCAGTCCCGGCAGGGAGGATGGCTACACCTTC
few	TRBV3-1/TRBV3-2	-	TRBJ1-1	18	CASSPLDKGSNYEREAFF	TGTGCCAGCAGCCCACTAGACAAGGGCTCTAACTACGAACGTGAAGCTTTCTTT
once	TRBV3-1/TRBV3-2	TRBD1	TRBJ1-1	14	CASSYRGVGTEAFF	TGTGCCAGCAGCTACAGGGGTGTAGGCACTGAAGCTTTCTTT
-	TRBV7-7	TRBD1	TRBJ2-5	17	CASSLGSGTGGSETQYF	TGTGCCAGCAGCTTAGGATCGGGGACAGGGGGCAGCGAGACCCAGTACTTC
-	TRBV18	-	TRBJ2-7	15	CASSPLLGSPYEQYF	TGTGCCAGCTCACCACTCCTAGGAAGCCCCTACGAGCAGTACTTC
once	TRBV4-3	-	TRBJ1-4	16	CASSQVFGGRDEKLFF	TGCGCCAGCAGCCAAGTCTTCGGGGGGCGTGATGAAAAACTGTTTTTT
-	TRBV29-1	-	TRBJ2-3	12	CSVVRVPDTQYF	TGCAGCGTCGTCAGGGTCCCAGATACGCAGTATTTT
once	TRBV3-1/TRBV3-2	TRBD1	TRBJ1-1	15	CASSPTHRGYTEAFF	TGTGCCAGCAGCCCCACCCACAGGGGGTACACTGAAGCTTTCTTT
-	TRBV28	TRBD1	TRBJ1-2	12	CASSRGNYGYTF	TGTGCCAGCAGCAGGGGGAACTATGGCTACACCTTC
-	TRBV11-2	-	TRBJ2-3	13	CASSFLQAYTQYF	TGTGCCAGCAGCTTTTTGCAGGCATATACGCAGTATTTT
-	TRBV7-2	TRBD2	TRBJ2-7	14	CASSTTSVSYEQYF	TGTGCCAGCAGCACGACTAGCGTCTCCTACGAGCAGTACTTC
-	TRBV27	TRBD2	TRBJ2-3	16	CASSSPRGSQGDTQYF	TGTGCCAGCAGTTCCCCTCGCGGGAGTCAGGGAGATACGCAGTATTTT
-	TRBV5-6	-	TRBJ1-6	16	CASSSHRQIYNSPLHF	TGTGCCAGCAGCTCGCACAGACAGATCTATAATTCACCCCTCCACTTT
-	TRBV19	-	TRBJ1-5	15	CASSSRGPSNQPQHF	TGTGCCAGTAGTTCACGCGGGCCTAGCAATCAGCCCCAGCATTTT
-	TRBV2	-	TRBJ1-1	14	CASSYRGSDTEAFF	TGTGCCAGCAGTTATCGGGGGAGCGATACTGAAGCTTTCTTT
-	TRBV28	-	TRBJ1-1	16	CASSRGGGRGNTEAFF	TGTGCCAGCAGCCGAGGGGGGGGGAGAGGGAACACTGAAGCTTTCTTT
-	TRBV15	TRBD1	TRBJ2-7	16	CATSRDQTGNSYEQYF	TGTGCCACCAGCAGAGATCAGACAGGGAATTCCTACGAGCAGTACTTC
-	TRBV27	TRBD2	TRBJ2-1	17	CASSLMASGRYYNEQFF	TGTGCCAGCAGTTTGATGGCTAGCGGGAGATACTACAATGAGCAGTTCTTC
-	TRBV5-6	TRBD2	TRBJ2-3	17	CASSLGLAGEGTDTQYF	TGTGCCAGCAGCTTGGGGCTAGCGGGAGAGGGCACAGATACGCAGTATTTT
-	TRBV20-1	-	TRBJ1-2	11	CSADYRTGYTF	TGCAGTGCTGACTACAGAACTGGCTACACCTTC
-	TRBV4-1	TRBD1	TRBJ1-1	19	CASSQEKDRADLLSTEAFF	TGCGCCAGCAGCCAGGAAAAGGACAGGGCTGATTTGCTGAGCACTGAAGCTTTCTTT
-	TRBV27	TRBD2	TRBJ2-7	14	CASRLTSGPYEQYF	TGTGCCAGCAGACTAACTAGCGGCCCCTACGAGCAGTACTTC
-	TRBV6-1	-	TRBJ1-2	16	CASSEPPGGSNLGYTF	TGTGCCAGCAGTGAACCCCCGGGTGGCAGTAACCTCGGCTACACCTTC
few	TRBV4-3	-	TRBJ1-2	15	CASSQGMLANYGYTF	TGCGCCAGCAGCCAAGGGATGCTAGCTAACTATGGCTACACCTTC
-	TRBV7-9	-	TRBJ1-3	15	CASSSFDSSGNTIYF	TGTGCCAGCAGCTCCTTTGACAGCTCTGGAAACACCATATATTTT
-	TRBV2	TRBD2	TRBJ2-1	18	CASSESPLAGGQINEQFF	TGTGCCAGCAGTGAATCCCCACTAGCGGGAGGGCAAATCAATGAGCAGTTCTTC
-	TRBV9	TRBD2	TRBJ2-1	20	CASSVGVPGLAGGLYNEQFF	TGTGCCAGCAGCGTAGGGGTACCGGGACTAGCGGGGGGATTATACAATGAGCAGTTCTTC
-	TRBV2	-	TRBJ1-1	15	CASSELTSGGTEAFF	TGTGCCAGCAGTGAACTAACGTCGGGGGGCACTGAAGCTTTCTTT
-	TRBV27	TRBD2	TRBJ2-3	14	CASRLAGGPDTQYF	TGTGCCAGCAGATTAGCGGGAGGTCCAGATACGCAGTATTTT
-	TRBV3-1/TRBV3-2	-	TRBJ2-5	11	CASSHRGTQYF	TGTGCCAGCAGCCACCGCGGGACCCAGTACTTC
-	TRBV6-2/TRBV6-3	-	TRBJ1-1	16	CASSYSQGGLNTEAFF	TGTGCCAGCAGTTACTCCCAGGGAGGGCTGAACACTGAAGCTTTCTTT
-	TRBV12-5	-	TRBJ2-7	17	CASGVSSGTWPPYEQYF	TGTGCTAGTGGGGTCTCGTCGGGGACATGGCCGCCCTACGAGCAGTACTTC
-	TRBV11-3	-	TRBJ2-1	15	CASSLSGLFNDEQFF	TGTGCCAGCAGCTTGTCAGGGTTATTTAACGATGAGCAGTTCTTC
-	TRBV4-2	-	TRBJ2-1	15	CASSQARGPGGEQFF	TGTGCCAGCAGCCAAGCGCGGGGCCCTGGGGGTGAGCAGTTCTTC
-	TRBV6-2/TRBV6-3	TRBD2	TRBJ2-7	12	CASSGRAKEQYF	TGTGCCAGTAGCGGGAGGGCAAAAGAGCAGTACTTC
-	TRBV28	-	TRBJ1-5	14	CASSLGTSNQPQHF	TGTGCCAGCAGTCTCGGGACAAGCAATCAGCCCCAGCATTTT
-	TRBV5-6	-	TRBJ2-7	14	CASSLWRDRYEQYF	TGTGCCAGCAGCTTGTGGCGGGATCGCTACGAGCAGTACTTC
-	TRBV30	TRBD1	TRBJ1-2	13	CAWSVDRADGYTF	TGTGCCTGGAGTGTGGACAGGGCGGATGGCTACACCTTC
-	TRBV18	TRBD1	TRBJ2-1	15	CASSLGTGEWGEQFF	TGTGCCAGCTCCCTTGGGACAGGGGAATGGGGTGAGCAGTTCTTC
few	TRBV9	-	TRBJ1-1	14	CASSMGGGNTEAFF	TGTGCCAGCAGCATGGGAGGGGGAAACACTGAAGCTTTCTTT
-	TRBV29-1	TRBD1	TRBJ1-2	15	CSVAGQGLTNYGYTF	TGCAGCGTTGCCGGACAGGGCCTTACTAACTATGGCTACACCTTC
-	TRBV7-2	TRBD1	TRBJ2-2	13	CASSFDRDGELFF	TGTGCCAGCAGCTTCGACAGGGACGGGGAGCTGTTTTTT
-	TRBV7-2	-	TRBJ1-6	16	CASSQRAPQGGSPLHF	TGTGCCAGCAGCCAACGGGCACCTCAAGGGGGTTCACCCCTCCACTTT
-	TRBV9	TRBD1	TRBJ2-2	17	CASSARLRQGNTGELFF	TGTGCCAGCAGCGCCCGCCTGAGACAGGGAAACACCGGGGAGCTGTTTTTT
-	TRBV29-1	TRBD2	TRBJ2-1	15	CSVAPLADSYNEQFF	TGCAGCGTTGCTCCCCTAGCGGACTCCTACAATGAGCAGTTCTTC
once	TRBV7-3	-	TRBJ2-3	13	CASSLITVDTQYF	TGTGCCAGCAGCTTAATTACGGTTGATACGCAGTATTTT
-	TRBV12-5	TRBD2	TRBJ2-5	16	CASGIRTSVRVETQYF	TGTGCTAGTGGAATTCGGACTAGCGTGAGAGTAGAGACCCAGTACTTC
-	TRBV4-3	TRBD1	TRBJ1-4	16	CASSQVSGTANEKLFF	TGCGCCAGCAGCCAAGTCTCGGGGACAGCTAATGAAAAACTGTTTTTT
-	TRBV7-9	TRBD2	TRBJ2-1	14	CASSSPGLGNEQFF	TGTGCCAGCAGTTCACCGGGACTAGGCAATGAGCAGTTCTTC
-	TRBV6-5	-	TRBJ1-6	13	CASRSPSNSPLHF	TGTGCCAGCAGGAGCCCAAGTAATTCACCCCTCCACTTT
-	TRBV5-1	-	TRBJ1-1	17	CASSLDDWGGLNTEAFF	TGCGCCAGCAGCTTGGACGACTGGGGGGGCCTGAACACTGAAGCTTTCTTT
-	TRBV6-5	TRBD1	TRBJ1-2	14	CASRPGQGGYGYTF	TGTGCCAGCAGGCCGGGACAGGGAGGCTATGGCTACACCTTC